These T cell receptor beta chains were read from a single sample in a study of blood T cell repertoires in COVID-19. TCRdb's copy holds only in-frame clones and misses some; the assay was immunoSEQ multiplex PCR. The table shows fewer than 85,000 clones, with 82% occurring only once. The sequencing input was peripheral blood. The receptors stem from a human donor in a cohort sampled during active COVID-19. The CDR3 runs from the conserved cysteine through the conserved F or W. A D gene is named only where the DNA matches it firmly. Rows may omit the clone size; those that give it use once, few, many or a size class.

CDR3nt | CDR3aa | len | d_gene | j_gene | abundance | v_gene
TGCGCCAGCACGAGGACTTATAATGAGCAGTTCTTC | CASTRTYNEQFF | 12 | NA | TRBJ2-1 | NA | TRBV5-1
TGCAGCGTTGAAGATCTTGGACTAGCCCCCGGCGAGCAGTACTTC | CSVEDLGLAPGEQYF | 15 | TRBD2 | TRBJ2-7 | few | TRBV29-1
TGTGCCAGCAGCTTGGGGGACAGGTCCTACGATGAGCAGTTCTTC | CASSLGDRSYDEQFF | 15 | TRBD1 | TRBJ2-1 | NA | TRBV5-5
TGTGCCAGCAGCTATCACCAGGGTCCTAATGAAAAACTGTTTTTT | CASSYHQGPNEKLFF | 15 | NA | TRBJ1-4 | NA | TRBV7-9
TGTGCCAGCACTAAAAAATTGACAGGGGTCACCACCGGGGAGCTGTTTTTT | CASTKKLTGVTTGELFF | 17 | TRBD1 | TRBJ2-2 | NA | TRBV28
TGTGCCTGGAGTCCAGGGAAGGAGACCCAGTACTTC | CAWSPGKETQYF | 12 | NA | TRBJ2-5 | NA | TRBV30
TGTGCCAGCAGTTACGGCCCGGACAGAAGCTCCTACGAGCAGTACTTC | CASSYGPDRSSYEQYF | 16 | NA | TRBJ2-7 | NA | TRBV6-2/TRBV6-3
TGTGCCAGCTCACCAAAAGGACAGGGGTTAGGTACGCAGTATTTT | CASSPKGQGLGTQYF | 15 | TRBD1 | TRBJ2-3 | NA | TRBV18
TGCAGCGTTAGGACAGGGGGTGGCTACACCTTC | CSVRTGGGYTF | 11 | TRBD1 | TRBJ1-2 | NA | TRBV29-1
TGTGCCACCAGTGATTACAGTACGGCCTATGGCTACACCTTC | CATSDYSTAYGYTF | 14 | NA | TRBJ1-2 | NA | TRBV24-1
TGTGCCAGCTCACCAGCAGGGGGGAACACTGAAGCTTTCTTT | CASSPAGGNTEAFF | 14 | TRBD1 | TRBJ1-1 | NA | TRBV18
TGTGCCAGTAGGGACAGGGGTTCCAATCAGCCCCAGCATTTT | CASRDRGSNQPQHF | 14 | TRBD1 | TRBJ1-5 | NA | TRBV19
TGTGCCAGCAGTTTTTCGGGGGTCACCGGGGAGCTGTTTTTT | CASSFSGVTGELFF | 14 | NA | TRBJ2-2 | NA | TRBV28
TGTGCCATTGGCCGATTGGGGGGACAAGAGACCCAGTACTTC | CAIGRLGGQETQYF | 14 | NA | TRBJ2-5 | NA | TRBV10-3
TGCAGTGCTAGTCAGGGACAGGGGGCGAACACTGAAGCTTTCTTT | CSASQGQGANTEAFF | 15 | TRBD1 | TRBJ1-1 | few | TRBV20-1
TGTGCCATCAGTGAGTCTCTAGCGGGGGAGTTCTTC | CAISESLAGEFF | 12 | TRBD2 | TRBJ2-1 | once | TRBV10-3
TGTGCCAGCAGCCCTAGCGGGGGGGCCTTCTCCGAGCAGTACTTC | CASSPSGGAFSEQYF | 15 | TRBD2 | TRBJ2-7 | NA | TRBV5-4
TGTGCCAGCAGCGCTCGGACTAGCGGGGTACCGGATACGCAGTATTTT | CASSARTSGVPDTQYF | 16 | TRBD2 | TRBJ2-3 | NA | TRBV7-9
TGCGCCAGCAGCACCGGCGGAAACGAGCAGTACTTC | CASSTGGNEQYF | 12 | NA | TRBJ2-7 | NA | TRBV5-1
TGTGCCAGCAGTACAGGGGTTCAGCCCCAGCATTTT | CASSTGVQPQHF | 12 | TRBD1 | TRBJ1-5 | NA | TRBV28
TGTGCCAGCAGTTCGGGACAGGGGTACACCGGGGAGCTGTTTTTT | CASSSGQGYTGELFF | 15 | TRBD1 | TRBJ2-2 | few | TRBV27
TGCAGTGCTAGTTGGGGGGTAGATGGCTACACCTTC | CSASWGVDGYTF | 12 | NA | TRBJ1-2 | NA | TRBV20-1
TGTGCCAGCAGCTCCCTCCCTAGCGGGGTGGGAGATACGCAGTATTTT | CASSSLPSGVGDTQYF | 16 | TRBD2 | TRBJ2-3 | NA | TRBV7-6
TGTGCCAGCAGTTACGGGGCCTGGGGGCCAGAGACCCAGTACTTC | CASSYGAWGPETQYF | 15 | NA | TRBJ2-5 | NA | TRBV6-6
TGTGCCAGCAGCGTAGGGGGCCTTGGGAAACTGTTTTTT | CASSVGGLGKLFF | 13 | NA | TRBJ1-4 | NA | TRBV9
TGTGCCACCAGCAGAGTTCTACCCGGGGGACCAGGGAATGAGCAGTTCTTC | CATSRVLPGGPGNEQFF | 17 | NA | TRBJ2-1 | NA | TRBV15